What follows are 23 T cell receptor beta chains derived from one specimen sequenced in a study of siplizumab effects on memory and regulatory T cells. TCRdb keeps only in-frame clones here, not all; method: immunoSEQ multiplex PCR. In the table there are about 56,000 clones, just over 95% of which are singletons. Sequencing input: naive CD8+ T cells sorted from blood. All receptors derive from a human donor in good health.

This chain links TRBV4-1 with TRBJ1-1, with D perhaps matching TRBD1 (5 bases). The ends were cut back, 6 bases at V and 3 bases at J, with 8 bases in the middle. The CDR3 length is 12 residues. The V gene's germline CDR1 is MGHRA and CDR2 YSYEKL. The CDR3 DNA reads as TGCGCCAGCAGAGGGGTCTACACTGAAGCTTTCTTT. This gives the protein CASRGVYTEAFF.

The chain recombines TRBV27 with TRBJ1-1; tentative D call: TRBD1 (5 bases). The ends were cut back, 5 bases at V and 4 bases at J, with 14 bases in the middle. Germline V gene lookup returns CDR1 MNHEY and CDR2 SMNVEV (reference sequence). The CDR3 covers 14 residues. CDR3 region: CASSPNSGGTEAFF. For the CDR3, the DNA is TGTGCCAGCAGTCCAAACAGTGGGGGCACTGAAGCTTTCTTT.

The J gene is TRBJ1-3, the V gene TRBV13; D is ambiguous. In germline, CDR1 is PRHDT, CDR2 FYEKMQ (reference sequence). Trimming took 0 bases from V and 1 from J, leaving 13 bases between them. This CDR3 is 17 amino acids long. The DNA of the CDR3 is TGTGCCAGCAGCTTAGGGATGGGAGCGGGGTCTGGAAACACCATATATTTT. Encoded protein: CASSLGMGAGSGNTIYF.

The rearrangement joins TRBV7-9 to TRBJ1-2; D is uncertain. The CDR3 is 13 amino acids. Looked up from germline, CDR1 is SEHNR and CDR2 is FQNEAQ (reference sequence). Deletions cut 2 bases from V and 9 bases from J, with 13 bases between. The CDR3 region is CASSLPETACYTF. CDR3 DNA: TGTGCCAGCAGCTTACCGGAGACGGCCTGCTACACCTTC.

The rearrangement joins TRBV19 to TRBJ2-7; D remains ambiguous. V dropped 3 bases and J dropped 2 bases, with 8 bases sitting between them. The CDR3 loop spans 13 amino acids. Germline lookup yields CDR1 LNHDA and CDR2 SQIVND (reference sequence). Here the CDR3 DNA reads TGTGCCAGTAGTATGCCTGGCGCCTACGAGCAGTACTTC. Residues: CASSMPGAYEQYF.

This chain uses TRBV2 with TRBJ1-1; the D is unclear. The CDR3 has 15 amino acids. CDR1 is SNHLY, CDR2 FYNNEI, per germline. Trimming removed 3 bases from V and 5 bases from J, with 16 bases in between. CDR3 sequence reads: CASSDIGSRGTEAFF. CDR3 nucleotide sequence: TGTGCCAGCAGTGATATAGGGTCCCGAGGGACTGAAGCTTTCTTT.

The rearrangement links TRBV15 to TRBJ1-1; TRBD1 is a possible D gene (5 bases). Trimming stripped 3 bases from V and 0 bases from J, with 23 bases between. Germline V gene lookup returns CDR1 LNHNV and CDR2 YYDKDF (reference sequence). The CDR3 is 19 amino acids. The CDR3, as DNA: TGTGCCACCAGCAGCATACCGGGACTTGCAAAAACCATGAACACTGAAGCTTTCTTT. As protein: CATSSIPGLAKTMNTEAFF.

The chain is built from TRBV7-2 and TRBJ1-4; the D gene is possibly TRBD1 (5 bases). The V and J ends lost 6 bases and 10 bases respectively, with 27 bases between them. Germline loops: CDR1 SGHTA, CDR2 FQGNSA. CDR3 length: 17 amino acids. For the CDR3, the DNA is TGTGCCAGCAGTCACCTCTCCGGGACCCCAGGTAGCGGAAAACTGTTTTTT. This encodes CASSHLSGTPGSGKLFF.

This clone has only one observation. The chain links TRBV5-1 to TRBJ2-1, with D tentatively TRBD2 (6 bases). Germline CDR1 reads SGHRS; CDR2 reads YFSETQ. The V gene lost 4 bases and the J gene lost 10 bases, with 15 bases spanning the gap. This CDR3 is 13 amino acids long. The CDR3 DNA reads as TGCGCCAGCAGCGGGACTGGTGCCGGGGAGCAGTTCTTC. Translation: CASSGTGAGEQFF. Full variable domain (remainder filled in from reference TRBV5-1 and TRBJ2-1): KAGVTQTPRYLIKTRGQQVTLSCSPISGHRSVSWYQQTPGQGLQFLFEYFSETQRNKGNFPGRFSGRQFSNSRSEMNVSTLELGDSALYLCASSGTGAGEQFFGPGTRLTVL.

The gene calls are TRBV15 and TRBJ2-3; possible D gene TRBD2, 7 bases. Looked up from germline, CDR1 is LNHNV and CDR2 is YYDKDF (reference sequence). This CDR3 comprises 14 residues. V was trimmed by 4 bases and J by 6 bases, leaving 14 bases between them. The CDR3 is CATSTLGGLDTQYF. CDR3 nucleotides: TGTGCCACCAGCACTCTCGGGGGGCTTGATACGCAGTATTTT.

The V and J genes are TRBV30 and TRBJ2-6; TRBD2 matches at 8 bases. The CDR3 has 15 residues. Germline V gene lookup returns CDR1 GTSNPN and CDR2 SVGIG (reference sequence). V was clipped by 4 bases and J by 1 base; unmatched bases: 3. The DNA for the CDR3 is TGTGCCTGGACTAGCGGGTTTTCTGGGGCCAACGTCCTGACTTTC. It codes for CAWTSGFSGANVLTF.

The chain employs TRBV4-1 and TRBJ2-3; perhaps TRBD2 as D (6 bases). Germline V lookup: CDR1 MGHRA, CDR2 YSYEKL. V was shortened by 1 base and J by 4 bases, with 12 bases between the two germline ends. The CDR3 contains 15 residues. As DNA, the CDR3 is TGCGCCAGCAGCCAAGTATTAGCGGCATCAGATACGCAGTATTTT. Encoded protein: CASSQVLAASDTQYF.

This chain connects TRBV6-1 to TRBJ2-7; D is unclear. The CDR3 covers 13 residues. The V end lost 8 bases, the J end lost 0 bases, and 11 bases lay between the germline ends. Germline CDR1 and CDR2: MNHNS and SASEGT. This CDR3 reads CASGQTSSYEQYF. The CDR3 nucleotides read TGTGCCAGCGGCCAGACGAGCTCCTACGAGCAGTACTTC.

The rearrangement links TRBV7-2 to TRBJ1-5, with D maybe TRBD1 (6 bases). V was trimmed by 4 bases and J by 7 bases, leaving 11 bases between them. Per germline, CDR1 SGHTA and CDR2 FQGNSA. The CDR3 is 13 residues long. The CDR3 region is CASSYEGEQPQHF. CDR3 bases: TGTGCCAGCAGCTACGAGGGGGAGCAGCCCCAGCATTTT.

This chain joins TRBV5-8 and TRBJ2-5, with TRBD2 matching over 8 bases. The V segment lost 4 bases and the J segment 2 bases; nucleotides outside the gene matches: 4. The germline CDR1 and CDR2 sequences are SGHTS and YDEGEE. This CDR3 contains 14 residues. CDR3 loop: CASSHRGGQETQYF. In DNA, the CDR3 is TGTGCCAGCAGCCACCGGGGGGGTCAAGAGACCCAGTACTTC.

The V and J genes are TRBV28 and TRBJ1-2; 7 bases map to TRBD1. The CDR3 is made up of 13 amino acids. Germline V gives CDR1 MDHEN, CDR2 SYDVKM. V lost 5 bases and J lost 6; bases outside the gene matches: 6. The CDR3 region has the DNA TGTGCCAGCAGTCCAGCAGGGGGTAATGGCTACACCTTC. This gives the protein CASSPAGGNGYTF.

V is TRBV29-1 and J is TRBJ2-5, with TRBD2 as a possible D gene (5 bases). Between the trimmed V and J ends, which lost 0 bases and 5 bases, there was a span of 19 bases. This CDR3 is built from 16 residues. The germline V gene has CDR1 SQVTM and CDR2 ANQGSEA. CDR3 in DNA: TGCAGCGTTGAAGATCCTGAAATGCCTTCGGGGGAGACCCAGTACTTC. Translated, it gives CSVEDPEMPSGETQYF.

CDR3 residues: CASRTPGNEQFF. DNA of the CDR3: TGTGCCAGCAGAACCCCAGGCAATGAGCAGTTCTTC. This chain links TRBV6-5 with TRBJ2-1; D remains unclear. This CDR3 contains 12 residues. The germline V and J ends were trimmed by 6 bases and 6 bases, with 9 bases remaining between them. Per germline, CDR1 MNHEY and CDR2 SVGAGI.

This chain joins TRBV2 and TRBJ2-7; 7 bases match TRBD2. The length of the CDR3 is 16 residues. V lost 0 bases and J lost 6; bases outside the gene matches: 11. Germline loops: CDR1 SNHLY, CDR2 FYNNEI. The CDR3 region is CASSEALVGGPREQYF. Written as DNA, the CDR3 is TGTGCCAGCAGTGAAGCGCTTGTGGGAGGGCCCCGCGAGCAGTACTTC.

V gene TRBV4-3 combines with J gene TRBJ2-3, with 11 bases that match TRBD2. Germline lookup yields CDR1 LGHNA and CDR2 YSLEER. V lost 2 bases, J lost 3 bases, and 4 bases stayed unmatched. The CDR3 covers 16 residues. CDR3 amino acids: CASSQHSGRATDTQYF. The CDR3 DNA is TGCGCCAGCAGCCAACATAGCGGGAGGGCAACAGATACGCAGTATTTT.

The genes are TRBV7-3 and TRBJ2-1; TRBD1 is a possible D gene (6 bases). Germline CDR1 is SGHTA and CDR2 is FQGTGA. CDR3 size: 15 residues. With 2 bases removed from V and 8 bases from J, the gap between germline ends came to 16 bases. Here the CDR3 reads CASSLVAGEGHEQFF. For the CDR3, the DNA is TGTGCCAGCAGCTTAGTAGCAGGGGAAGGGCATGAGCAGTTCTTC.

The rearrangement links TRBV7-2 to TRBJ1-1; D call uncertain. This CDR3 has 13 amino acids. The germline CDR1 and CDR2 sequences are SGHTA and FQGNSA. The V end was cut by 3 bases, the J end by 4 bases, with 9 bases between. CDR3 region: CASSFQAITEAFF. The CDR3 region has the DNA TGTGCCAGCAGCTTCCAGGCTATCACTGAAGCTTTCTTT.

V gene TRBV25-1 combines with J gene TRBJ2-1, with 7 bases aligning to TRBD2. After removal of 1 base from V and 3 bases from J, the junction contained 9 bases not matched to a gene. CDR1 and CDR2 (germline): MGHDK, SYGVNS. The CDR3 runs 17 residues. Here the CDR3 reads CASSEFEAGTVYNEQFF. DNA for the CDR3: TGTGCCAGCAGTGAATTTGAAGCGGGGACCGTCTACAATGAGCAGTTCTTC.